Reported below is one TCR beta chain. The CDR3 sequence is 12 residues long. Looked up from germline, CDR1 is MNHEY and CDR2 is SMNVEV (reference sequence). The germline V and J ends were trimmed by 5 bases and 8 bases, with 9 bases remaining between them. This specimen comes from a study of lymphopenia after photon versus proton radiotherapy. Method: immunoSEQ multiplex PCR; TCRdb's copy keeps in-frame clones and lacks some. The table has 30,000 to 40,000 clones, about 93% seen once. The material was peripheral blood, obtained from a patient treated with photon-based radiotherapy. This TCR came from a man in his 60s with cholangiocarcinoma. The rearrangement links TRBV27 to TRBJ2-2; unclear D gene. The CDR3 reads CASSPILGELFF. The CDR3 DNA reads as TGTGCCAGCAGTCCGATTTTAGGGGAGCTGTTTTTT.